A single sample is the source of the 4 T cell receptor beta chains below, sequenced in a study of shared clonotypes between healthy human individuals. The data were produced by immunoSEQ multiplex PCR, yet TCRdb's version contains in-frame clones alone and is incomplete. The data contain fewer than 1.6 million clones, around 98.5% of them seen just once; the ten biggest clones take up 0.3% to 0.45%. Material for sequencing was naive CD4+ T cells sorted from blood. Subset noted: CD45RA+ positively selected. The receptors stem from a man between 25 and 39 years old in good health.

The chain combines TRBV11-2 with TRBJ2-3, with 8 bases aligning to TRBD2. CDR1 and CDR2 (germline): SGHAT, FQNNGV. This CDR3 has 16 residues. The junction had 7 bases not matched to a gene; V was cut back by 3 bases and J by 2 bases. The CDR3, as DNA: TGTGCCAGCAGCTTCGGAACGGGAGGGTACACAGATACGCAGTATTTT. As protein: CASSFGTGGYTDTQYF.

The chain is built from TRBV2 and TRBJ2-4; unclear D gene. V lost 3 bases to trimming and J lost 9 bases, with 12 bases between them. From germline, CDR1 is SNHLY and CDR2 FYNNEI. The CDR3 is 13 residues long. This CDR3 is CASSDLARTIQYF. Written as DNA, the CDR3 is TGTGCCAGCAGTGATTTGGCCCGGACCATTCAGTACTTC.

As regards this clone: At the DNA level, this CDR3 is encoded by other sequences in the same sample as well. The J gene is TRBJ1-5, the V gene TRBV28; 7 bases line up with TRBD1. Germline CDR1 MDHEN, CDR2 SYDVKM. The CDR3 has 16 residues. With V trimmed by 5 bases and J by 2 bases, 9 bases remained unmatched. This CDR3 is CASSPHRGQGNQPQHF. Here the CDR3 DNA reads TGTGCCAGCAGTCCACACAGGGGACAAGGCAATCAGCCCCAGCATTTT. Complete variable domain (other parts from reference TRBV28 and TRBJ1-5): DVKVTQSSRYLVKRTGEKVFLECVQDMDHENMFWYRQDPGLGLRLIYFSYDVKMKEKGDIPEGYSVSREKKERFSLILESASTNQTSMYLCASSPHRGQGNQPQHFGDGTRLSIL.

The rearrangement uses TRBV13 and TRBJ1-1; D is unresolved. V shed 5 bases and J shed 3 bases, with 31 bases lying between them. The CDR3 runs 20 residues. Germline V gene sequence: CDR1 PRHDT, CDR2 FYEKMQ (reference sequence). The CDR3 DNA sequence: TGTGCCAGCAGCCCCACCAATTTGAGGGAACGACTTCTTCCCCACACTGAAGCTTTCTTT. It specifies CASSPTNLRERLLPHTEAFF.